This record looks at one T cell receptor beta chain sequence and its context. Original handling: By means of reference gene primer amplification, nucleated cell counts were estimated. TCRdb's table, derived via immunoSEQ multiplex PCR, lists solely in-frame clones and lacks some. The V and J calls and clone size are taken from that table; D and trimming were inferred from the DNA. The repertoire holds roughly 140,000 clones, with 80% to 90% as singletons. Germline CDR1 KGHSH, CDR2 LQKENI. Trimming took 3 bases from V and 7 from J; bases not matched to a gene: 6. The CDR3 extends over 14 amino acids. These data belong to a study of blood T cell repertoires in COVID-19. Overall study: Acute-phase and convalescent COVID-19 samples originated in the United States, Italy and Spain. PBMCs, B-cell-depleted T cells, or T cells provided the cDNA or gDNA that made up the material.

The sequence came from a woman aged 80 or over with acute or convalescent COVID-19. Sequencing input: peripheral blood. The chain is built from TRBV18 and TRBJ2-5; 9 nucleotides align to TRBD2. For the CDR3, the DNA is TGTGCCAGCTCACCGGCGGGGGGGCCGGGGACCCAGTACTTC. Translation gives CASSPAGGPGTQYF.